The next 16 T cell receptor beta chains were all read from a single sample in a study of blood T cells in healthy people across ages. Alongside a J-beta primer mix, a sample-barcoded 5' primer served in a second PCR lasting about 6 to 11 cycles. TCRdb re-called the 5' RACE reads through MiXCR, storing one row per CDR3 protein. This table has about 1.6 million distinct CDR3 sequences, roughly a third appearing once. Specimen: blood. The receptor source for this set is a woman aged 25 to 39 in good health.

The chain is built from TRBV20-1 and TRBJ2-1; D gene unclear. CDR1 is DFQATT and CDR2 is SNEGSKA in the germline V gene (reference sequence). The CDR3 is made up of 15 amino acids. V was trimmed by 5 bases and J by 4 bases, leaving 18 bases between them. Written as DNA, the CDR3 is TGCAGTGCTCCGCTGCCACGGCCCATTTACAATGAGCAGTTCTTC. Translated, it gives CSAPLPRPIYNEQFF.

The table lists this clonotype with a few counts. V is TRBV12-3 or TRBV12-4 and J is TRBJ2-1; 9 nucleotides line up with TRBD2. The CDR3 runs 18 residues. V dropped 7 bases and J dropped 7; count of bases not matched to a gene: 20. This CDR3 reads CASTPNPILAGSPNEQFF. The CDR3 DNA is TGTGCCAGCACTCCTAATCCCATTCTAGCGGGATCCCCAAATGAGCAGTTCTTC.

CDR3 DNA: TGTGCCAGCAGGACCCAGGGGGCTAGGTCACCCCTCCACTTT. It translates to CASRTQGARSPLHF. This sequence joins TRBV21-1 and TRBJ1-6; the table gives TRBD1 as D, unverified against the DNA. TRBV21-1 is a documented pseudogene. This CDR3 has 14 residues.

V is TRBV12-3 or TRBV12-4 and J is TRBJ2-7, with no clear D. This CDR3 is built from 14 residues. Trimming took 8 bases from V and 2 from J, leaving 16 bases between them. The CDR3: CASATTVSTYEQYF. DNA of the CDR3: TGTGCCAGCGCCACTACGGTCAGCACCTACGAGCAGTACTTC.

On this clonotype itself: One end of the junction is discordant with germline, which a read error may explain. For the CDR3, the DNA is TGTACCAGCAGCCCCCTCAGGGGGCTACAGAGCTCCTACAATGAGCAGTTCTTC. Its translation is CTSSPLRGLQSSYNEQFF. The V and J genes are TRBV11-2 and TRBJ2-1; 8 bases match TRBD1. Germline V gives CDR1 SGHAT, CDR2 FQNNGV. The CDR3 runs 18 residues.

This chain joins TRBV5-1 and TRBJ2-5, with a weak D call TRBD2 (5 bases). Trimming stripped 8 bases from V and 5 bases from J, with 16 bases between. This CDR3 comprises 13 residues. CDR1 and CDR2 from the germline V gene are SGHRS and YFSETQ. Here the CDR3 reads CASEQRPRETQYF. In DNA, the CDR3 is TGCGCCAGTGAACAGCGGCCCCGGGAGACCCAGTACTTC.

CDR3 DNA sequence: TGTGCCAGCAGCTTGGAGGGGGGACAGCGGGATGAGCAGTTCTTC. Translation gives CASSLEGGQRDEQFF. The chain is built from TRBV5-6 and TRBJ2-1; a possible D gene is TRBD1 (7 bases). The CDR3 contains 15 residues. CDR1 SGHDT and CDR2 YYEEEE come from the germline V gene. V lost 0 bases and J 8 bases, leaving 15 bases between the germline ends.

V gene TRBV5-1 combines with J gene TRBJ2-1; TRBD2 matches 7 bases. V dropped 4 bases and J dropped 5; count of bases not matched to a gene: 9. Germline assignment: CDR1 SGHRS and CDR2 YFSETQ. The CDR3 loop spans 15 amino acids. CDR3 sequence reads: CASSLQWGRDNEQFF. For the CDR3, the DNA is TGCGCCAGCAGCCTCCAGTGGGGGAGGGACAATGAGCAGTTCTTC.

This clonotype was observed a handful of times. CDR3 DNA sequence: TGTGCCATCGGTACAGGGCTCGGAGATACGCAGTATTTT. Its translation: CAIGTGLGDTQYF. The chain carries TRBV10-3 and TRBJ2-3, with D possibly matching TRBD1 (6 bases). CDR3 length: 13 amino acids. V shed 8 bases and J shed 5 bases, with 14 bases lying between them. CDR1 and CDR2 (germline): ENHRY, SYGVKD.

As DNA, the CDR3 is TGTGCCTGGAGTGTACGTGACACTGAAGCTTTCTTT. It specifies CAWSVRDTEAFF. The J gene is TRBJ1-1, the V gene TRBV30; D remains ambiguous. This CDR3 has 12 amino acids. Looked up from germline, CDR1 is GTSNPN and CDR2 is SVGIG (reference sequence). V was clipped by 0 bases and J by 3 bases, with 5 bases between them.

V and J are TRBV7-9 and TRBJ2-5, with a possible D match to TRBD2 (5 bases). Germline V lookup: CDR1 SEHNR, CDR2 FQNEAQ (reference sequence). V lost 3 bases, J lost 5 bases, and 13 bases lay in between. The CDR3 totals 14 residues. CDR3 bases: TGTGCCAGCAGCTTGCTTGGGGAGTCGGAGACCCAGTACTTC. Its protein product is CASSLLGESETQYF.

The J gene is TRBJ2-2, the V gene TRBV4-1, with D unclear. The germline CDR1 and CDR2 sequences are MGHRA and YSYEKL. This CDR3 spans 15 amino acids. V was cut by 3 bases and J by 2 bases, with 10 bases left in between. The CDR3 coding sequence is TGCGCCAGCAGCCATCGGTCCAGCAACACCGGGGAGCTGTTTTTT. Protein sequence: CASSHRSSNTGELFF.

This clonotype was counted a few times. CDR3 sequence (DNA): TGTGCCAGCAGCGTCGGACTTGGAACCCAGCATTTT. Encoded protein: CASSVGLGTQHF. The chain joins TRBV7-9 to TRBJ1-5; D remains unclear. This CDR3 is 12 amino acids long. V lost 5 bases to trimming and J lost 11 bases, with 13 bases between them. The germline CDR1 and CDR2 sequences are SEHNR and FQNEAQ (reference sequence).

The chain couples TRBV20-1 to TRBJ1-6; a weak D match, TRBD1 (6 bases). CDR1 is DFQATT, CDR2 SNEGSKA, per germline (reference sequence). The CDR3 totals 18 residues. V was shortened by 6 bases and J by 5 bases, with 26 bases between the two germline ends. CDR3 protein: CSASPGTRVKTDNSPLHF. The CDR3 bases are TGCAGTGCAAGTCCCGGGACACGGGTAAAAACTGATAATTCACCCCTCCACTTT.

This clonotype was detected only a few times. This chain joins TRBV20-1 and TRBJ2-7, with 7 bases that match TRBD1. Germline CDR1 DFQATT, CDR2 SNEGSKA (reference sequence). The CDR3 is 15 residues long. With 3 bases clipped from V and 4 bases from J, the junction kept 12 bases outside the gene matches. The CDR3 reads CSASDRVVIEYEQYF. The CDR3 coding sequence is TGCAGTGCTAGCGACAGGGTAGTGATTGAATACGAGCAGTACTTC.

The J gene is TRBJ2-5, the V gene TRBV6-4; D call uncertain. Trimming left V 2 bases short and J 7 bases short, with 11 bases between. CDR3 length equals 13 residues. Germline lookup yields CDR1 MRHNA and CDR2 SNTAGT. In nucleotides, the CDR3 is TGTGCCAGCAGTGACCCCTCCCCGGGGACCCAGTACTTC. Its translation is CASSDPSPGTQYF.